Described below is a single T cell receptor beta chain sequence and its context. The sample comes from a study of shared clonotypes between healthy human individuals. The repertoire was sequenced with immunoSEQ multiplex PCR; TCRdb's copy has only in-frame clones and lacks some. The data show millions of clones, 95% seen once. V gave up 1 base and J gave up 1 base, with 10 bases separating them. The CDR3 sequence is 16 residues long. The germline V gene has CDR1 ENHRY and CDR2 SYGVKD. This chain uses TRBV10-3 with TRBJ2-2; TRBD2 might be the D (5 bases). This receptor was taken from a man aged 18-30 years in good health. Material for sequencing was naive CD4+ T cells sorted from blood. Subset given: CD45RA+ positively selected. As DNA, the CDR3 is TGTGCCATCAGTGAGTTAGGAGGAGTGAACACCGGGGAGCTGTTTTTT. Translation: CAISELGGVNTGELFF.